One and the same sample provided the 32 T cell receptor beta chains below, sequenced in a study of neurological immune-mediated disorders. MiXCR, run by TCRdb on the 5' RACE reads, gives a single entry per CDR3 protein. The table lists about 65,000 distinct CDR3 sequences, approximately 4.2% of them singletons. The sequenced sample consisted of PBMCs. The source is a man in his fifties with multiple sclerosis.

There are many counts of this clonotype. This chain links TRBV7-8 with TRBJ2-1; 13 bases align to TRBD2. CDR3 length equals 17 residues. Germline values: CDR1 SGHVS, CDR2 FQNEAQ. V was pared by 6 bases and J by 4 bases, with 9 bases of the junction left unmatched. CDR3 bases: TGTGCCAGCAGACCCGGACTAGCGGGGGACTATTACAATGAGCAGTTCTTC. As protein: CASRPGLAGDYYNEQFF.

At least ten counts were recorded for this clonotype. The gene calls are TRBV7-3 and TRBJ2-3, with D possibly matching TRBD2 (8 bases). This CDR3 is built from 16 residues. In germline, CDR1 is SGHTA, CDR2 FQGTGA. The ends were cut back, 6 bases at V and 4 bases at J, with 20 bases in the middle. The CDR3 protein is CASRKAGTAGADTQYF. The CDR3 region has the DNA TGTGCCAGCAGGAAGGCCGGGACAGCGGGGGCAGATACGCAGTATTTT.

There are many counts of this clonotype. The rearrangement links TRBV7-6 to TRBJ2-2, with 11 bases matching TRBD2. Germline CDR1 is SGHVS and CDR2 is FNYEAQ. The CDR3 runs 17 residues. V shed 2 bases and J 4 bases; nucleotides not matched to a gene: 6. This chain's CDR3 is CASSLNSGGAITGELFF. The DNA for the CDR3 is TGTGCCAGCAGCTTAAATAGCGGGGGGGCGATCACCGGGGAGCTGTTTTTT. Supplemented by reference TRBV7-6 and TRBJ2-2, the full variable domain reads GAGVSQSPRYKVTKRGQDVALRCDPISGHVSLYWYRQALGQGPEFLTYFNYEAQQDKSGLPNDRFSAERPEGSISTLTIQRTEQRDSAMYRCASSLNSGGAITGELFFGEGSRLTVL.

This clonotype appeared many times. This chain connects TRBV12-3 or TRBV12-4 to TRBJ2-7; D not certain. V was trimmed by 3 bases and J by 1 base, leaving 13 bases between them. The CDR3 runs 15 residues. The CDR3 here is CASSFDVGRSYEQYF. As DNA, the CDR3 is TGTGCCAGCAGTTTTGACGTTGGCCGGTCCTACGAGCAGTACTTC.

The rearrangement links TRBV6-5 to TRBJ1-2; D not resolved. Germline CDR1 MNHEY, CDR2 SVGAGI. There are 13 residues in the CDR3. The V and J ends lost 7 bases and 1 base respectively, with 10 bases between them. CDR3 sequence (DNA): TGTGCCAGCAAAAACCCAGATAACTATGGCTACACCTTC. Amino acids: CASKNPDNYGYTF.

This clonotype occurred many times. V and J are TRBV29-1 and TRBJ1-1, with TRBD1 matching over 10 bases. CDR3 size: 13 residues. The V segment lost 4 bases and the J segment 6 bases; nucleotides outside the gene matches: 5. CDR1 and CDR2 from the germline V gene are SQVTM and ANQGSEA. Here the CDR3 DNA reads TGCAGCGTTGTGACAGGGGGCTTGGCTGAAGCTTTCTTT. Protein sequence: CSVVTGGLAEAFF. The full variable domain, completed using reference TRBV29-1 and TRBJ1-1, is SAVISQKPSRDICQRGTSLTIQCQVDSQVTMMFWYRQQPGQSLTLIATANQGSEATYESGFVIDKFPISRPNLTFSTLTVSNMSPEDSSIYLCSVVTGGLAEAFFGQGTRLTVV.

On this clonotype: The junction departs from the called germline gene at one end, perhaps through a read error. This rearrangement joins TRBV2 to TRBJ1-5; possible D gene TRBD1, 6 bases. In germline, CDR1 is SNHLY, CDR2 FYNNEI. The CDR3 runs 19 residues. CDR3 DNA sequence: TGTGCCAGCAGTGACATCGTTTTAAGCGGGGGCCTTAGCAATCAGCCCCAGAATTTT. This sequence encodes CASSDIVLSGGLSNQPQNF.

This clonotype was found a few times. V and J are TRBV5-1 and TRBJ2-5; TRBD1 or TRBD2 may be the D gene (6 bases each). This CDR3 contains 17 residues. From germline, CDR1 is SGHRS and CDR2 YFSETQ. Trimming took off 4 bases at V and 3 bases at J, with 22 bases between the two ends. The CDR3 DNA is TGCGCCAGCAGCCCTGGACCTGGACAGAGGGAGGAAGAGACCCAGTACTTC. Its translation is CASSPGPGQREEETQYF.

This clonotype was observed many times. The genes are TRBV7-2 and TRBJ2-6; possible D gene TRBD1, 6 bases. CDR3 length: 15 residues. Germline V gene lookup returns CDR1 SGHTA and CDR2 FQGNSA. V was trimmed by 4 bases and J by 1 base, leaving 8 bases between them. Here the CDR3 reads CASSYGQSGANVLTF. Here the CDR3 DNA reads TGTGCCAGCAGCTATGGACAGTCTGGGGCCAACGTCCTGACTTTC.

Ten or more counts support this clonotype. The chain uses TRBV12-3 or TRBV12-4 and TRBJ2-3; D gene ambiguous. CDR3 length: 12 residues. Trimming removed 3 bases at V and 10 bases at J, with 11 bases between. The CDR3 DNA is TGTGCCAGCAGTTTTACGGCTAAGGCGCAGTATTTT. As protein: CASSFTAKAQYF.

A few counts support this clonotype. The junction and the germline gene differ at one end; a read error may be behind it. CDR3 in DNA: TGCAGTGCTAGTCCCGGGGGCGTCTCAAATCAGCCCCAGAATTTT. This gives the protein CSASPGGVSNQPQNF. The rearrangement uses TRBV20-1 and TRBJ1-5; D may be TRBD1 (6 bases). This CDR3 is built from 15 residues. Germline lookup yields CDR1 DFQATT and CDR2 SNEGSKA (reference sequence).

In its sample, this clonotype was seen many times. The chain uses TRBV28 and TRBJ1-1; 10 bases map to TRBD1. Looked up from germline, CDR1 is MDHEN and CDR2 is SYDVKM. The CDR3 loop spans 16 amino acids. V lost 3 bases and J lost 10; bases outside the gene matches: 14. The CDR3 protein is CASSFVGTGALGGAFF. CDR3 sequence (DNA): TGTGCCAGCAGTTTCGTCGGGACAGGGGCCCTGGGTGGAGCTTTCTTT.

At least ten counts were recorded for this clonotype. The chain employs TRBV7-9 and TRBJ1-1, with TRBD1 matching 9 bases. The junction had 1 base not matched to a gene; V was cut back by 2 bases and J by 3 bases. The germline CDR1 and CDR2 sequences are SEHNR and FQNEAQ (reference sequence). CDR3 length: 14 residues. The CDR3 region has the DNA TGTGCCAGCAGCTTAAGGACAGGGGACACTGAAGCTTTCTTT. The encoded protein is CASSLRTGDTEAFF.

This clonotype was seen at least ten times. This rearrangement joins TRBV12-3 or TRBV12-4 to TRBJ1-3; a possible D gene is TRBD1 (5 bases). There are 15 residues in the CDR3. Trimming shortened V by 5 bases and J by 2 bases, and 13 bases separated the two germline ends. The CDR3 protein is CASSRRTGAGNTIYF. The DNA of the CDR3 is TGTGCCAGCAGTCGACGGACGGGGGCTGGAAACACCATATATTTT.

V and J are TRBV7-2 and TRBJ1-5, with D perhaps matching TRBD1 (5 bases). V was clipped by 1 base and J by 7 bases, with 14 bases between them. The CDR3 consists of 15 residues. CDR1 SGHTA and CDR2 FQGNSA come from the germline V gene. CDR3 nucleotides: TGTGCCAGCAGCTTAGTTCCCGGGGCAGGGCAGCCCCAGCATTTT. Amino acid sequence: CASSLVPGAGQPQHF.

This clonotype was counted ten times or more. The gene calls are TRBV10-3 and TRBJ1-1, with 7 nucleotides matching TRBD1. This CDR3 has 12 residues. The V gene's germline CDR1 is ENHRY and CDR2 SYGVKD. Unmatched junction bases numbered 2, after V lost 6 bases and J lost 4 bases. This CDR3 is CAIRTGLTEAFF. Here the CDR3 DNA reads TGTGCCATCAGGACAGGGCTCACTGAAGCTTTCTTT.

This clonotype has a handful of counts. V and J are TRBV7-9 and TRBJ1-1; D gene uncertain. Germline V lookup: CDR1 SEHNR, CDR2 FQNEAQ (reference sequence). This CDR3 has 12 residues. Trimming left V 7 bases short and J 4 bases short, with 10 bases between. CDR3 bases: TGTGCCAGCACCTCGAAAGGCACTGAAGCTTTCTTT. Translation: CASTSKGTEAFF.

To note about this clonotype: One end of the junction fails to match germline, which may point to a read error. The rearrangement uses TRBV6-5 and TRBJ1-5; a possible D gene is TRBD1 (5 bases). The CDR3 totals 15 residues. Germline V CDR1 and CDR2: MNHEY, SVGAGI. CDR3 in DNA: TGTGCCAGCAGCCTGATTAGGGGTAGCAATCAGCCCCAGAATTTT. It is translated as CASSLIRGSNQPQNF.

This clonotype has a count of ten or more. CDR3 protein: CASSLGPAEQYF. The CDR3 DNA is TGTGCCAGCAGCCTGGGCCCGGCCGAGCAGTACTTC. The genes are TRBV5-6 and TRBJ2-7; D call uncertain. Germline-derived CDR1 and CDR2 are SGHDT and YYEEEE. V gave up 4 bases and J gave up 6 bases, with 11 bases separating them. The CDR3 runs to 12 residues.

The table lists this clonotype with many counts. The chain links TRBV10-3 to TRBJ2-5; 7 bases are shared with TRBD1. Germline trimming cut 6 bases from V and 2 bases from J; bases unmatched to any gene: 3. Per the germline V gene, CDR1 is ENHRY and CDR2 is SYGVKD. This CDR3 is 13 amino acids long. CDR3 in amino acids: CAISGTEQETQYF. CDR3 coding DNA: TGTGCCATCAGCGGGACAGAACAAGAGACCCAGTACTTC.

This clonotype was counted many times. The chain carries TRBV29-1 and TRBJ1-1; 7 positions match TRBD1. In germline, CDR1 is SQVTM, CDR2 ANQGSEA. V lost 0 bases, J lost 0 bases, and 19 bases stayed unmatched. The CDR3 is 20 residues long. The CDR3 protein is CSVEEVSGTVPFAVNTEAFF. In DNA, the CDR3 is TGCAGCGTTGAAGAAGTCTCGGGGACAGTACCTTTCGCAGTGAACACTGAAGCTTTCTTT.

This clonotype was recorded many times. The chain carries TRBV15 and TRBJ2-7, with a tentative D call TRBD1 (6 bases). CDR1 is LNHNV and CDR2 is YYDKDF in the germline V gene (reference sequence). This CDR3 has 14 residues. Trimming pared 0 bases from V and 6 bases from J, leaving 12 bases between. CDR3 coding DNA: TGTGCCACCAGCAGAGATCTCCTACAGGGCGAGCAGTACTTC. Translation: CATSRDLLQGEQYF.

There are many counts of this clonotype. The chain uses TRBV5-1 and TRBJ2-3; TRBD2 agrees at 9 bases. Germline CDR1 and CDR2: SGHRS and YFSETQ. The J segment lost 4 bases and the V segment lost 4 bases, leaving 10 bases of the junction unmatched. This CDR3 is built from 16 residues. As DNA, the CDR3 is TGCGCCAGCAGCAAAGTAGCGGGGGCCTCGGCAGATACGCAGTATTTT. This codes for CASSKVAGASADTQYF.

This clonotype was seen at least ten times. This chain connects TRBV5-1 to TRBJ2-3, with 7 bases that match TRBD1. The CDR3 spans 14 residues. Germline trimming cut 5 bases from V and 5 bases from J; bases unmatched to any gene: 8. The V gene's germline CDR1 is SGHRS and CDR2 YFSETQ. The chain's CDR3 is CASSSDRVRDTQYF. The CDR3 bases are TGCGCCAGCAGTTCTGACAGGGTCCGAGATACGCAGTATTTT.

This clonotype was counted ten times or more. The V call is TRBV6-5, the J call TRBJ1-5; possible D gene TRBD1, 5 bases. From germline, CDR1 is MNHEY and CDR2 SVGAGI. V dropped 0 bases and J dropped 9 bases, with 21 bases sitting between them. The CDR3 extends over 17 amino acids. The CDR3 sequence is CASSYSWSPGGSGPQHF. The CDR3 nucleotides are TGTGCCAGCAGTTACTCATGGTCTCCGGGGGGGAGCGGGCCCCAGCATTTT.

This clonotype was counted ten times or more. A junction end diverges from the germline sequence, so it may reflect a read error. This sequence joins TRBV20-1 and TRBJ1-6, with 9 bases aligning to TRBD1. CDR3 size: 14 residues. CDR1 is DFQATT, CDR2 SNEGSKA, per germline (reference sequence). This CDR3 reads CSATTGGGNSPLNF. The CDR3 nucleotides are TGCAGTGCTACGACAGGGGGGGGTAATTCACCCCTCAACTTT.

This clonotype has a count of ten or more. V usage is TRBV9 and J usage is TRBJ2-7, with TRBD2 matching 9 bases. The CDR3 is 14 amino acids. The ends lost 2 bases at V and 2 bases at J; junction bases unmatched: 2. CDR1 is SGDLS and CDR2 is YYNGEE in the germline V gene. The CDR3 is CASSVGGGAYEQYF. The DNA of the CDR3 is TGTGCCAGCAGCGTGGGCGGGGGGGCCTACGAGCAGTACTTC.

This clonotype was seen many times. The rearrangement links TRBV6-5 to TRBJ1-3; D gene uncertain. The CDR3 runs 11 residues. V was shortened by 2 bases and J by 4 bases, with 0 bases between the two germline ends. Germline V CDR1 and CDR2: MNHEY, SVGAGI. The CDR3 reads CASSYGNTIYF. The CDR3 DNA follows: TGTGCCAGCAGTTACGGAAACACCATATATTTT.

This clonotype was observed many times. The chain employs TRBV20-1 and TRBJ2-1; 8 bases are a match to TRBD1. Germline assignment: CDR1 DFQATT and CDR2 SNEGSKA (reference sequence). V shed 6 bases and J 4 bases; nucleotides not matched to a gene: 14. This CDR3 has 16 amino acids. CDR3 sequence (DNA): TGCAGTGCCAGGACAGGGTTTGGCTTTTTTTACAATGAGCAGTTCTTC. Its translation: CSARTGFGFFYNEQFF.

The table lists this clonotype with many counts. This chain links TRBV7-6 with TRBJ1-1; possible D gene TRBD1, 5 bases. The V gene lost 2 bases and the J gene lost 4 bases, with 14 bases spanning the gap. The CDR3 length is 15 residues. Germline V gene lookup returns CDR1 SGHVS and CDR2 FNYEAQ. The CDR3, as DNA: TGTGCCAGCAGCTTAAATTCAGGGTTGGCCACTGAAGCTTTCTTT. Translating it yields CASSLNSGLATEAFF.

This clonotype has at least ten counts. This chain links TRBV20-1 with TRBJ1-2, with D tentatively TRBD1 (5 bases). Looked up from germline, CDR1 is DFQATT and CDR2 is SNEGSKA (reference sequence). This CDR3 region has 13 residues. The germline V and J ends were trimmed by 2 bases and 6 bases, with 13 bases remaining between them. In nucleotides, the CDR3 is TGCAGTGCTAGAAGCCCGGGACGAAATGGCTACACCTTC. Its protein product is CSARSPGRNGYTF.

This clonotype was detected ten times or more. V gene TRBV15 combines with J gene TRBJ2-4; D is uncertain. The V end lost 3 bases, the J end lost 6 bases, and 12 bases lay between the germline ends. The CDR3 totals 14 residues. Germline lookup yields CDR1 LNHNV and CDR2 YYDKDF (reference sequence). The CDR3 nucleotides are TGTGCCACCAGCAGTGTGGGCCGCGGAAACATTCAGTACTTC. Residues: CATSSVGRGNIQYF.